The present T cell receptor (beta chain) was sequenced within a study of T cell repertoires in cytomegalovirus infection. About the research overall: Public TCR beta signatures provided an indication of both CMV infection and a matching HLA type. Findings and limits, study-wide: In two of eight donors, the top clonotype was HLA-C-restricted CMV-specific. Carriers of CMV plus the relevant HLA were identified by cumulative public TCR beta family frequency.

Germline V gene sequence: CDR1 MNHNS, CDR2 SASEGT. This CDR3 comprises 14 residues. V was clipped by 4 bases and J by 4 bases; unmatched bases: 1. Regarding this clonotype: Its antigen remains unknown.

One entry per CDR3 protein, called by TCRdb with MiXCR from the reads. The data contain 570,000 or so distinct CDR3 sequences, 40% of them seen just once; the ten biggest clones take up 48%. This receptor was identified in a human donor in good health (CMV status not recorded). Some clones in this sample may be carry-over from other donors' samples. The chain combines TRBV6-1 with TRBJ2-3; 11 bases are a match to TRBD1. The source was cultured PBMCs, collected from culture after CMV antigen stimulation. The CDR3 DNA reads TGTGCCAGCAGTGGGACAGGGGGCCCAGATACGCAGTATTTT. Protein sequence: CASSGTGGPDTQYF.